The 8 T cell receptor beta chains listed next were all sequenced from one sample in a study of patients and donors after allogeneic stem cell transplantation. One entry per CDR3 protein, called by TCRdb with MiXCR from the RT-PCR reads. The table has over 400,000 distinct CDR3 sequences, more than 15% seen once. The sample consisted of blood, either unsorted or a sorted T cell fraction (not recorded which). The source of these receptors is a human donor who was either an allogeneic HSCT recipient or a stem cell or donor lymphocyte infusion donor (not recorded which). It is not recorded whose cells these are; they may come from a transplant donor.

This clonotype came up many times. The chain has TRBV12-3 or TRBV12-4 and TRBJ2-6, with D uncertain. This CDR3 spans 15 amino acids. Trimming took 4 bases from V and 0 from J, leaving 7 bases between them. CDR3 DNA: TGTGCCAGCAGTTCCAGTGGCTCTGGGGCCAACGTCCTGACTTTC. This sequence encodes CASSSSGSGANVLTF.

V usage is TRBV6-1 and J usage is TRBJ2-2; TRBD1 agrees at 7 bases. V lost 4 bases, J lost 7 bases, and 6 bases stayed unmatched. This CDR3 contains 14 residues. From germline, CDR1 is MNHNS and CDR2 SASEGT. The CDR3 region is CASSGQGWGGELFF. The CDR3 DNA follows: TGTGCCAGCAGTGGACAGGGATGGGGCGGGGAGCTGTTTTTT.

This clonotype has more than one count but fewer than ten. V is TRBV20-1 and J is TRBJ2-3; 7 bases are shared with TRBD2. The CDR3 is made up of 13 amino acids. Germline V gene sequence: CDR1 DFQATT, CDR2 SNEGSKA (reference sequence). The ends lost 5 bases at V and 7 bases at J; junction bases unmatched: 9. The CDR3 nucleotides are TGCAGTGCTCCCGGGACTACCTCCAATACGCAGTATTTT. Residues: CSAPGTTSNTQYF.

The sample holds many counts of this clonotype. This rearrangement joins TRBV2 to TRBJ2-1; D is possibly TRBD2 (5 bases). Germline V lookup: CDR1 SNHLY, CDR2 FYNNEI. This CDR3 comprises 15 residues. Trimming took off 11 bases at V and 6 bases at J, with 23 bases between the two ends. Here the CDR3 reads CAWIQDSSLANEQFF. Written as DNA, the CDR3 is TGTGCCTGGATCCAGGACTCATCCCTGGCCAATGAGCAGTTCTTC.

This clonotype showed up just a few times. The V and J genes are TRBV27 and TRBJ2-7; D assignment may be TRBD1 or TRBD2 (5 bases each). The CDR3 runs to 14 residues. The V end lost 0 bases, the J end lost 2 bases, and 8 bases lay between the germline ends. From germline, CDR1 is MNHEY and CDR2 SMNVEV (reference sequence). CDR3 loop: CASSLSMGAYEQYF. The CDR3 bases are TGTGCCAGCAGTTTATCAATGGGGGCCTACGAGCAGTACTTC.

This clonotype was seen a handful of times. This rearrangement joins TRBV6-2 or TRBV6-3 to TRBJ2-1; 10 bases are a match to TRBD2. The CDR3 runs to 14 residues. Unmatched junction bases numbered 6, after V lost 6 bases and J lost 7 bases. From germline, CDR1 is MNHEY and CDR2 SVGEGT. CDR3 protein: CASRPGLATNEQFF. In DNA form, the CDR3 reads TGTGCCAGCAGGCCGGGACTAGCGACGAATGAGCAGTTCTTC.

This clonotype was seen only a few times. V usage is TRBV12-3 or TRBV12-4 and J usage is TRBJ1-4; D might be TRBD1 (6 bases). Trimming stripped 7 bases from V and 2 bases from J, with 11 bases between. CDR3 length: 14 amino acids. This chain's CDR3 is CASNSGVTNEKLFF. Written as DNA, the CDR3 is TGTGCCAGCAACTCAGGGGTCACTAATGAAAAACTGTTTTTT.

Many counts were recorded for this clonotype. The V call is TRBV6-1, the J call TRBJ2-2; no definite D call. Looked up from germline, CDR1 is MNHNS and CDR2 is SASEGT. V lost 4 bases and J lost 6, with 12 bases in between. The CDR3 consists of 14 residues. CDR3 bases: TGTGCCAGCAGTGCTTTTACTCGGGCCGGGGAGCTGTTTTTT. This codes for CASSAFTRAGELFF.